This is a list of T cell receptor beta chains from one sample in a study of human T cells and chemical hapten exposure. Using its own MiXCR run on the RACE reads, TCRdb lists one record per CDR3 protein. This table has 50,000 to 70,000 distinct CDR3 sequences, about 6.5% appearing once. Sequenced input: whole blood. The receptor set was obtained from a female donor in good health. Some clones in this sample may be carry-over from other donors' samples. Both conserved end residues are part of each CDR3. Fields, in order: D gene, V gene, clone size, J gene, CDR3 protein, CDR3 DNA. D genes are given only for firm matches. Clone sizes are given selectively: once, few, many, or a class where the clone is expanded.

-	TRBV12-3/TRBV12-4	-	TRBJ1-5	CASSPQAGGQPQNF	TGTGCCAGCAGTCCCCAAGCGGGAGGTCAGCCCCAGAATTTT
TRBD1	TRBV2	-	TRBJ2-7	CASFQGASYEQYF	TGTGCCAGCTTCCAGGGGGCGTCCTACGAGCAGTACTTC
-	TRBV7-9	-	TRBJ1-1	CASSPPGHPGTEAFF	TGTGCCAGCAGCCCCCCTGGACATCCTGGGACTGAAGCTTTCTTT
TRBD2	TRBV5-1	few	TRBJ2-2	CASSFLAGGDTGELFF	TGCGCCAGCAGCTTCCTTGCGGGAGGTGACACCGGGGAGCTGTTTTTT
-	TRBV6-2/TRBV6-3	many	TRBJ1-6	CASSPTEAGSPLHF	TGTGCCAGCAGTCCGACAGAAGCGGGATCACCCCTCCACTTT
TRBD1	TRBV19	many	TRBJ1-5	CASSIGTGRTQPQHF	TGTGCCAGTAGTATCGGGACAGGGAGAACTCAGCCCCAGCATTTT
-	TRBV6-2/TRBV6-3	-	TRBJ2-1	CASSLDSSYNEQFF	TGTGCCAGCAGTTTGGACAGCTCCTACAATGAGCAGTTCTTC
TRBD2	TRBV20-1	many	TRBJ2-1	CSAPTRAGKLYNEQFF	TGCAGTGCTCCAACTCGAGCGGGAAAGTTATACAATGAGCAGTTCTTC
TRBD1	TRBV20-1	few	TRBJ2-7	CSARTGTGFSYEQYF	TGCAGTGCTAGGACCGGGACAGGTTTTTCCTACGAGCAGTACTTC
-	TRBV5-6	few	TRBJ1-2	CASSSLSPRDGYTF	TGTGCCAGCAGCTCCTTATCACCCAGGGACGGCTACACCTTC